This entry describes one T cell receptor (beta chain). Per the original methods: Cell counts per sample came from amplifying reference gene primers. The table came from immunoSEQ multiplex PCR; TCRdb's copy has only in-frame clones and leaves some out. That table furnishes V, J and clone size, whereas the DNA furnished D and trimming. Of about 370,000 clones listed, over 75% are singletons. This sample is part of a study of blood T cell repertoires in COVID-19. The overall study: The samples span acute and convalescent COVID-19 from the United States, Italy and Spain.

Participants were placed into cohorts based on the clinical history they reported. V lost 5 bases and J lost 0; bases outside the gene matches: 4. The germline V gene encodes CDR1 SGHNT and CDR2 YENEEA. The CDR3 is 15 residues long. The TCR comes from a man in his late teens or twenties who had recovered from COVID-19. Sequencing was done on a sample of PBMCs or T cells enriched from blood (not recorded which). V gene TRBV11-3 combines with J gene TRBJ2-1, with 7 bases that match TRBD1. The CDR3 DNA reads TGTGCCAGCAGCCTGGGACAGAGCTCCTACAATGAGCAGTTCTTC. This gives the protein CASSLGQSSYNEQFF.